Following are 7 T cell receptor beta chains from one sample sequenced in a study of T cell responses to AZD1222 COVID-19 vaccine. This table comes from immunoSEQ multiplex PCR, and its TCRdb copy is limited to in-frame clones, with some not included. The sample comprises approximately 170,000 clones, around 88% of which are singletons, and around 10% rests with the top ten. Sequences were derived from peripheral blood, sampled 28 days after the second AZD1222 dose. Receptors were obtained from an adult who received the AZD1222 COVID-19 vaccine.

This clone was counted a few times. V and J are TRBV11-3 and TRBJ2-2; no firm D call. The CDR3 has 12 residues. V lost 4 bases, J lost 8 bases, and 8 bases lay in between. Germline V gene lookup returns CDR1 SGHNT and CDR2 YENEEA. The CDR3 DNA sequence: TGTGCCAGCAGCTACACAAGTGGGGAGCTGTTTTTT. Its protein is CASSYTSGELFF.

The chain links TRBV28 to TRBJ1-2; 9 bases fit TRBD1. The CDR3 covers 15 residues. Germline trimming cut 7 bases from V and 4 bases from J; bases unmatched to any gene: 10. Germline V lookup: CDR1 MDHEN, CDR2 SYDVKM. CDR3 loop: CASTSMTGGVYGYTF. The CDR3 bases are TGTGCCAGCACCTCGATGACAGGGGGGGTCTATGGCTACACCTTC.

The V gene is TRBV4-1, the J gene TRBJ2-1; unclear D gene. CDR1 and CDR2 from the germline V gene are MGHRA and YSYEKL. This CDR3 contains 14 residues. Trimming removed 1 base from V and 7 bases from J, with 11 bases in between. The CDR3 spells CASSQGEVPNEQFF. The CDR3 coding sequence is TGCGCCAGCAGCCAAGGAGAGGTCCCTAATGAGCAGTTCTTC.

V and J are TRBV30 and TRBJ2-3, with TRBD1 as a possible D gene (6 bases). V lost 3 bases and J lost 8, with 12 bases in between. The CDR3 is made up of 12 amino acids. CDR1 is GTSNPN, CDR2 SVGIG, per germline (reference sequence). The CDR3 spells CAWRETGGTQYF. CDR3 DNA: TGTGCCTGGAGAGAGACAGGAGGTACGCAGTATTTT.

V gene TRBV30 combines with J gene TRBJ2-3; the match to TRBD2 covers 7 bases. There are 16 residues in the CDR3. V gave up 4 bases and J gave up 2 bases; unmatched junction bases: 12. Germline CDR1 is GTSNPN and CDR2 is SVGIG (reference sequence). CDR3 amino acids: CAWTGPGGLYTDTQYF. The CDR3 nucleotides are TGTGCCTGGACTGGGCCGGGGGGTCTTTACACAGATACGCAGTATTTT.

The chain has TRBV7-2 and TRBJ1-1, with D perhaps matching TRBD1 (5 bases). Trimming pared 5 bases from V and 1 base from J, leaving 11 bases between. Germline V gene lookup returns CDR1 SGHTA and CDR2 FQGNSA. CDR3 length: 14 residues. The CDR3 region is CASSRDESNTEAFF. CDR3 nucleotides: TGTGCCAGCAGCCGGGACGAGTCGAACACTGAAGCTTTCTTT.

The chain combines TRBV21-1 with TRBJ1-2. TRBV21-1 corresponds to a pseudogene. This CDR3 has 11 residues. The CDR3 region has the DNA TGTGCCAGCAGTAAACGGTGTGGCTACACCTTC. It codes for CASSKRCGYTF.